This entry is about one TCR beta chain. What it binds is unknown. A library of TCRbeta sequences, prepared with unique molecular identifiers, was generated. A single record per CDR3 protein comes from TCRdb applying MiXCR to the PCR reads. This table has fewer than 450,000 distinct CDR3 sequences, around 15% appearing once. Per the germline V gene, CDR1 is DFQATT and CDR2 is SNEGSKA (reference sequence). The CDR3 consists of 11 residues. Deletions cut 6 bases from V and 4 bases from J, with 10 bases between. The sample belongs to a study of T-cell reconstitution after alpha-beta-depleted transplantation in children. Whole-study findings and limits: High day-60 TCRbeta diversity in some patients came from surviving recipient T cells and thymic progenitors.

V is TRBV20-1 and J is TRBJ2-7, with D possibly matching TRBD1 (6 bases). This TCR derives from a male patient aged 2 to 9 who had a stem cell transplant for acute lymphoblastic leukemia, so the T cells may come from the graft donor. The sample was PBMCs, mostly from graft donor cells, taken 360 days after TCRalphabeta/CD19-depleted stem cell transplant. This chain's CDR3 is CSAATGYEQYV. The CDR3 nucleotides read TGCAGTGCAGCCACAGGGTACGAGCAGTACGTC.